These 20 T cell receptor beta chains share one sample of origin, sequenced in a study of T cell repertoires in cytomegalovirus infection. Each CDR3 protein is one row after TCRdb ran MiXCR on the reads. The data contain 200,000 to 300,000 distinct CDR3 sequences, roughly 9.1% of them seen just once; the ten biggest clones take up approximately 16%. The sample consisted of PBMCs. The receptors shown here come from a human donor in good health (CMV status not recorded). Some clones in this sample may be carry-over from other donors' samples.

This chain joins TRBV11-2 and TRBJ2-7; 8 bases match TRBD1. The CDR3 spans 19 residues. Trimming cost V 1 base and J 3 bases; bases outside gene matches: 17. Germline lookup yields CDR1 SGHAT and CDR2 FQNNGV. The CDR3 here is CASSLGGISGGPIVYEQYF. Written as DNA, the CDR3 is TGTGCCAGCAGCTTAGGGGGTATATCAGGGGGCCCCATTGTCTACGAGCAGTACTTC.

At least ten counts were recorded for this clonotype. V is TRBV7-2 and J is TRBJ1-5, with 7 nucleotides matching TRBD1. Trimming removed 2 bases from V and 5 bases from J; junction bases left unmatched: 6. CDR1 is SGHTA, CDR2 FQGNSA, per germline. The CDR3 is 15 residues long. The chain's CDR3 is CASSLRGQRDQPQHF. For the CDR3, the DNA is TGTGCCAGCAGCTTAAGGGGGCAGAGGGATCAGCCCCAGCATTTT.

This clonotype was observed many times. This rearrangement joins TRBV7-2 to TRBJ2-3; tentatively, D is TRBD1 or TRBD2 (5 bases each). Germline CDR1 is SGHTA and CDR2 is FQGNSA. This CDR3 comprises 15 residues. Trimming pared 5 bases from V and 4 bases from J, leaving 16 bases between. CDR3 region: CASSPGTPRSDTQYF. The DNA for the CDR3 is TGTGCCAGCAGCCCCGGGACCCCCCGGTCAGATACGCAGTATTTT.

The chain employs TRBV5-8 and TRBJ1-4, with a tentative D call TRBD1 (6 bases). Germline-derived CDR1 and CDR2 are SGHTS and YDEGEE. This CDR3 spans 17 amino acids. Trimming pared 3 bases from V and 2 bases from J, leaving 17 bases between. The CDR3 region has the DNA TGTGCCAGCAGCTCCCCGGGACAATTTGCGACTAATGAAAAACTGTTTTTT. It is translated as CASSSPGQFATNEKLFF.

The V gene is TRBV14, the J gene TRBJ2-7; 8 bases are a match to TRBD1. CDR3 length equals 14 residues. V lost 5 bases to trimming and J lost 3 bases; unmatched junction nucleotides: 6. The germline V gene has CDR1 SGHDN and CDR2 FVKESK. The CDR3 here is CASSRQGIGYEQYF. The CDR3 DNA sequence: TGTGCCAGCAGCAGACAGGGGATTGGCTACGAGCAGTACTTC.

This clonotype was seen repeatedly, ten times or more. The chain has TRBV7-2 and TRBJ1-5; the match to TRBD1 covers 9 bases. This CDR3 comprises 17 residues. J was trimmed by 3 bases and V by 2 bases; bases with no gene match: 8. Germline-derived CDR1 and CDR2 are SGHTA and FQGNSA. The CDR3 DNA is TGTGCCAGCAGCTTAAGGTCGGGGACAGGGTACAATCAGCCCCAGCATTTT. Its protein is CASSLRSGTGYNQPQHF. The complete variable domain, with remaining parts taken from reference TRBV7-2 and TRBJ1-5, reads GAGVSQSPSNKVTEKGKDVELRCDPISGHTALYWYRQSLGQGLEFLIYFQGNSAPDKSGLPSDRFSAERTGGSVSTLTIQRTQQEDSAVYLCASSLRSGTGYNQPQHFGDGTRLSIL.

This clonotype has only a few counts. The chain has TRBV7-6 and TRBJ2-5; D is possibly TRBD2 (5 bases). Germline CDR1 is SGHVS and CDR2 is FNYEAQ. The V end was cut by 1 base, the J end by 5 bases, with 11 bases between. This CDR3 is built from 14 residues. The DNA of the CDR3 is TGTGCCAGCAGCTTAGTATCGGCGGGTGAGACCCAGTACTTC. This encodes CASSLVSAGETQYF.

At least ten counts were recorded for this clonotype. The J gene is TRBJ2-7, the V gene TRBV29-1; D might be TRBD1 (6 bases). Germline-derived CDR1 and CDR2 are SQVTM and ANQGSEA. The CDR3 totals 14 residues. V lost 6 bases and J 2 bases, leaving 17 bases between the germline ends. DNA for the CDR3: TGCAGCGTGGAACAGGGCGCCGGAACCTACGAGCAGTACTTC. Its translation: CSVEQGAGTYEQYF.

The chain couples TRBV6-5 to TRBJ2-5; D call uncertain. This CDR3 region has 14 residues. Trimming shortened V by 4 bases and J by 1 base, and 10 bases separated the two germline ends. The germline CDR1 and CDR2 sequences are MNHEY and SVGAGI. The CDR3 region has the DNA TGTGCCAGCAGTTTAAGGTCCGTCCAAGAGACCCAGTACTTC. Its translation: CASSLRSVQETQYF.

This clonotype was observed a handful of times. The rearrangement links TRBV6-2 or TRBV6-3 to TRBJ2-3, with unresolved D. CDR3 length equals 11 residues. CDR1 is MNHEY and CDR2 is SVGEGT in the germline V gene. Trimming stripped 8 bases from V and 2 bases from J, with 5 bases between. The CDR3 DNA reads TGTGCCAGCCATCACACAGATACGCAGTATTTT. It translates to CASHHTDTQYF.

As for this clonotype: This clone may be a read error of a much larger clone one base away. The chain carries TRBV12-3 or TRBV12-4 and TRBJ1-5, with unresolved D. V was pared by 3 bases and J by 9 bases, with 12 bases between. The CDR3 covers 13 residues. CDR3 in amino acids: CASSLGIAGPQHF. Written as DNA, the CDR3 is TGTGCCAGCAGTTTGGGAATCGCGGGGCCCCAGCATTTT.

There are a few counts of this clonotype. CDR3 bases: TGCAGTGCTAGCGGGGGGGCCGTAGAGACCCAGTACTTC. The encoded protein is CSASGGAVETQYF. V gene TRBV20-1 combines with J gene TRBJ2-5; TRBD2 matches at 8 bases. J was trimmed by 4 bases and V by 3 bases; bases with no gene match: 4. The CDR3 runs 13 residues. The germline CDR1 and CDR2 sequences are DFQATT and SNEGSKA (reference sequence).

This clonotype was found many times. The rearrangement uses TRBV5-1 and TRBJ1-3; a weak D match, TRBD1 (5 bases). This CDR3 spans 13 amino acids. Germline assignment: CDR1 SGHRS and CDR2 YFSETQ. V was clipped by 6 bases and J by 2 bases, with 9 bases between them. The CDR3 bases are TGCGCCAGCACCACAGGTCCTGGAAACACCATATATTTT. This translates into CASTTGPGNTIYF.

The chain couples TRBV12-3 or TRBV12-4 to TRBJ1-1; TRBD1 agrees at 8 bases. V shed 5 bases, J shed 1 base, and the junction held 6 bases outside the gene matches. The CDR3 sequence is 15 residues long. CDR3 loop: CASSPNRGKNTEAFF. CDR3 DNA sequence: TGTGCCAGCAGTCCAAACAGGGGGAAGAACACTGAAGCTTTCTTT.

This clonotype has a count of ten or more. The J gene is TRBJ2-3, the V gene TRBV12-3 or TRBV12-4; the match to TRBD2 covers 8 bases. CDR3 size: 17 residues. J lost 0 bases, V lost 6 bases, and 11 bases had no gene match. This CDR3 reads CASSRYTSGTSTDTQYF. The CDR3 DNA reads TGTGCCAGCAGCCGATACACTAGCGGAACTAGCACAGATACGCAGTATTTT.

This clonotype was seen at least ten times. The V gene is TRBV14, the J gene TRBJ2-3; D not resolved. Germline assignment: CDR1 SGHDN and CDR2 FVKESK. The CDR3 totals 16 residues. V dropped 0 bases and J dropped 3 bases, with 13 bases sitting between them. The CDR3 loop is CASSQEGRLTTDTQYF. The CDR3 DNA reads TGTGCCAGCAGCCAAGAAGGAAGGCTCACAACAGATACGCAGTATTTT. Together with reference TRBV14 and TRBJ2-3, the CDR3 gives the full variable domain: EAGVTQFPSHSVIEKGQTVTLRCDPISGHDNLYWYRRVMGKEIKFLLHFVKESKQDESGMPNNRFLAERTGGTYSTLKVQPAELEDSGVYFCASSQEGRLTTDTQYFGPGTRLTVL.

This clonotype was counted between two and nine times. V gene TRBV6-2 or TRBV6-3 combines with J gene TRBJ1-4; D ambiguous. The V gene's germline CDR1 is MNHEY and CDR2 SVGEGT. This CDR3 region has 11 residues. The V and J ends lost 2 bases and 8 bases respectively, with 3 bases between them. As DNA, the CDR3 is TGTGCCAGCAGTTACCGCGAAAAACTGTTTTTT. As protein: CASSYREKLFF.

This clonotype was seen at least ten times. Written as DNA, the CDR3 is TGTGCCAGCAGCCCCACGACTAGCGGGGGGCCACAACATACGCAGTATTTT. This translates into CASSPTTSGGPQHTQYF. The rearrangement uses TRBV7-2 and TRBJ2-3; 13 nucleotides line up with TRBD2. The CDR3 extends over 17 amino acids. Trimming at V came to 5 bases and at J to 7 bases, leaving 12 bases not matched to a gene. Germline lookup yields CDR1 SGHTA and CDR2 FQGNSA.

This clonotype was counted a few times. This chain joins TRBV12-3 or TRBV12-4 and TRBJ1-2, with 7 bases that match TRBD1. The CDR3 loop spans 14 amino acids. V dropped 9 bases and J dropped 5; count of bases not matched to a gene: 12. CDR3 region: CASSNKGAAYGYTF. In DNA form, the CDR3 reads TGTGCCAGTTCGAATAAGGGGGCCGCATATGGCTACACCTTC.

The rearrangement links TRBV30 to TRBJ1-1, with D unresolved. Trimming took 0 bases from V and 2 from J, leaving 4 bases between them. The CDR3 totals 12 residues. CDR1 is GTSNPN, CDR2 SVGIG, per germline (reference sequence). CDR3 nucleotide sequence: TGTGCCTGGAGTGTACACAACACTGAAGCTTTCTTT. This sequence encodes CAWSVHNTEAFF.